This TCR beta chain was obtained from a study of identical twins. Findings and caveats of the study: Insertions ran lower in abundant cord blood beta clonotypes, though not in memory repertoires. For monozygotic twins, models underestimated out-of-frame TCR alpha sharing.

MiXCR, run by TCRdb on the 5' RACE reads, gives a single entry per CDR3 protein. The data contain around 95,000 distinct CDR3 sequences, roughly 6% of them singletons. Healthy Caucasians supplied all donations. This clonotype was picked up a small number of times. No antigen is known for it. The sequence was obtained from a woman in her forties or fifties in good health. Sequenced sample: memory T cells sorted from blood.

CDR3 coding DNA: TGTGCCACCAGTGCTGCTAGCGTTGAGCAGTTCTTC. This sequence encodes CATSAASVEQFF. This rearrangement joins TRBV24-1 to TRBJ2-1; a possible D gene is TRBD2 (6 bases). The V and J ends lost 5 bases and 9 bases respectively, with 10 bases between them. The length of the CDR3 is 12 residues. Germline V gene sequence: CDR1 KGHDR, CDR2 SFDVKD.